This passage covers 16 T cell receptor beta chains from one sample sequenced in a study of blood T cell repertoires in COVID-19 (dated by TCRdb to the early 2020s). The protocol used for the library was the immunoSEQ multiplex PCR assay. Entries here come from immuneACCESS through TCRdb and include only in-frame sequences with V and J called. Some clones fail to appear in such tables; in the studies checked, an unresolved V gene covers under half of the shortfall, and the cause of the remainder is unknown. Within this sample are fewer than 250,000 clones, with around 83% of them counted one time only. 7.5% to 9% of the sample goes to the ten largest clones. The material sequenced was peripheral blood. The receptors were sampled from a woman aged 50 to 60 with acute or convalescent COVID-19.

This chain joins TRBV27 and TRBJ1-1; D gene ambiguous. V lost 0 bases, J lost 0 bases, and 11 bases lay in between. The CDR3 runs 16 residues. The germline V gene has CDR1 MNHEY and CDR2 SMNVEV (reference sequence). CDR3 region: CASSLSREQLNTEAFF. The CDR3 DNA sequence: TGTGCCAGCAGTTTATCGAGAGAACAGCTGAACACTGAAGCTTTCTTT.

This clone was recorded a few times. The rearrangement joins TRBV29-1 to TRBJ1-2; D may be TRBD1 (6 bases). This CDR3 has 12 residues. Trimming took off 0 bases at V and 4 bases at J, with 6 bases between the two ends. Germline CDR1 SQVTM, CDR2 ANQGSEA. CDR3 amino acids: CSVEDRGYGYTF. The CDR3 DNA reads TGCAGCGTTGAAGACAGGGGCTATGGCTACACCTTC.

J is TRBJ1-4 and V is TRBV4-2; D remains ambiguous. Per the germline V gene, CDR1 is LGHNA and CDR2 is YNFKEQ. Trimming pared 0 bases from V and 10 bases from J, leaving 12 bases between. The CDR3 is 14 residues long. DNA for the CDR3: TGTGCCAGCAGCCAAGAGATCCCCGGTCCAAAACTGTTTTTT. This gives the protein CASSQEIPGPKLFF.

J is TRBJ1-1 and V is TRBV27, with 7 bases that match TRBD1. The ends lost 3 bases at V and 2 bases at J; junction bases unmatched: 3. In germline, CDR1 is MNHEY, CDR2 SMNVEV (reference sequence). This CDR3 contains 14 residues. The DNA of the CDR3 is TGTGCCAGCAGTTTGATAGGGGGCAACACTGAAGCTTTCTTT. Protein product: CASSLIGGNTEAFF.

The chain combines TRBV18 with TRBJ2-1; maybe TRBD2 (6 bases). This CDR3 is built from 15 residues. V was trimmed by 2 bases and J by 2 bases, leaving 10 bases between them. Germline V gene sequence: CDR1 KGHSH, CDR2 LQKENI. CDR3 bases: TGTGCCAGCTCACCAGGAGGGCCTCCCTACAATGAGCAGTTCTTC. As protein: CASSPGGPPYNEQFF.

This rearrangement joins TRBV6-5 to TRBJ2-3; tentative D call: TRBD1 (6 bases). Trimming removed 0 bases from V and 5 bases from J, with 15 bases in between. This CDR3 has 16 amino acids. Germline CDR1 reads MNHEY; CDR2 reads SVGAGI. CDR3 sequence reads: CASSYSRDILGDTQYF. In DNA form, the CDR3 reads TGTGCCAGCAGTTACTCGAGGGACATTCTAGGAGATACGCAGTATTTT.

This chain links TRBV5-4 with TRBJ2-3, with a tentative D call TRBD2 (6 bases). V was pared by 3 bases and J by 3 bases, with 14 bases between. Germline CDR1 reads SGHNT; CDR2 reads YYREEE (reference sequence). This CDR3 has 15 amino acids. The CDR3 DNA reads TGTGCCAGCAGCTCCCCTGAGGGGAGGACAGATACGCAGTATTTT. It encodes CASSSPEGRTDTQYF.

V and J are TRBV2 and TRBJ1-2; no firm D call. Trimming removed 8 bases at V and 4 bases at J, with 11 bases between. This CDR3 spans 12 amino acids. CDR1 SNHLY and CDR2 FYNNEI come from the germline V gene. CDR3 nucleotide sequence: TGTGCCAGCCGACAAGATTCCTATGGCTACACCTTC. Its translation is CASRQDSYGYTF.

The chain is built from TRBV25-1 and TRBJ2-5, with D possibly being TRBD2 (5 bases). The CDR3 loop spans 14 amino acids. Trimming pared 6 bases from V and 1 base from J, leaving 12 bases between. In germline, CDR1 is MGHDK, CDR2 SYGVNS. The CDR3 is CASRLGLGQETQYF. CDR3 DNA sequence: TGTGCCAGCAGACTCGGACTGGGCCAAGAGACCCAGTACTTC.

The chain combines TRBV25-1 with TRBJ1-2; 8 bases line up with TRBD1. Germline values: CDR1 MGHDK, CDR2 SYGVNS. The CDR3 has 13 amino acids. V was clipped by 6 bases and J by 3 bases; unmatched bases: 3. CDR3 bases: TGTGCCAGCAGAACGACAGGGGACTATGGCTACACCTTC. It specifies CASRTTGDYGYTF.

The V gene is TRBV7-2, the J gene TRBJ2-7; 7 positions agree with TRBD2. Looked up from germline, CDR1 is SGHTA and CDR2 is FQGNSA. Trimming at V came to 0 bases and at J to 4 bases, leaving 0 bases not matched to a gene. The CDR3 runs 13 residues. CDR3 in DNA: TGTGCCAGCAGCTTAGCGGGAGGGTACGAGCAGTACTTC. It encodes CASSLAGGYEQYF.

The chain recombines TRBV21-1 with TRBJ2-5; TRBD1, as called in the table, went unchecked against the DNA. TRBV21-1 is deemed a pseudogene. CDR3 length: 15 residues. CDR3 in amino acids: CASSPRDRGAETQYF. DNA for the CDR3: TGTGCCAGCAGCCCCAGGGACAGGGGGGCCGAGACCCAGTACTTC.

The chain uses TRBV6-1 and TRBJ1-5; a weak D match, TRBD1 (5 bases). V lost 2 bases to trimming and J lost 4 bases, with 15 bases between them. The germline gives CDR1 MNHNS, CDR2 SASEGT. The CDR3 covers 16 residues. The CDR3 sequence: CASSEFLGGVNQPQHF. DNA for the CDR3: TGTGCCAGCAGTGAATTCTTGGGGGGAGTAAATCAGCCCCAGCATTTT.

V usage is TRBV11-2 and J usage is TRBJ2-3; TRBD1 might be the D (5 bases). This CDR3 spans 14 amino acids. Germline assignment: CDR1 SGHAT and CDR2 FQNNGV. With 0 bases removed from V and 2 bases from J, the gap between germline ends came to 6 bases. In DNA form, the CDR3 reads TGTGCCAGCAGCTTAGACAGGGCCACAGATACGCAGTATTTT. Its protein is CASSLDRATDTQYF. Variable domain in full (rest from reference TRBV11-2 and TRBJ2-3): EAGVAQSPRYKIIEKRQSVAFWCNPISGHATLYWYQQILGQGPKLLIQFQNNGVVDDSQLPKDRFSAERLKGVDSTLKIQPAKLEDSAVYLCASSLDRATDTQYFGPGTRLTVL.

The chain links TRBV5-1 to TRBJ2-7; D perhaps matches TRBD1 (7 bases). Trimming shortened V by 4 bases and J by 2 bases, and 10 bases separated the two germline ends. Germline V gene sequence: CDR1 SGHRS, CDR2 YFSETQ. There are 13 residues in the CDR3. CDR3 in amino acids: CASSAGQPYEQYF. CDR3 nucleotides: TGCGCCAGCAGCGCGGGACAGCCCTACGAGCAGTACTTC.

On this clone: Mismatch with germline at one junction end may stem from a read error. The chain recombines TRBV6-2 or TRBV6-3 with TRBJ1-5, with D possibly TRBD1 on 6 matching bases. The CDR3 contains 14 residues. In germline, CDR1 is MNHEY, CDR2 SVGEGT. CDR3 nucleotide sequence: TGTGTCAGCAGCGGAACAGGGTTTGGTTCGCCCCAGCATTTT. As protein: CVSSGTGFGSPQHF.